The subject of this entry is one T cell receptor beta chain. Its antigen is not known. The source of the sample is a study of CD8+ T cells in alopecia areata. Reverse transcription of extracted RNA yielded cDNA, which provided the sequencing template. The data were produced by immunoSEQ multiplex PCR, yet TCRdb's version contains in-frame clones alone and is incomplete. The data contain some 200,000 clones, roughly 56% of them seen just once; the ten biggest clones take up about 1.6%. Treatment reported: oral pan-JAK inhibitor, 5-10 mg twice daily. Collected material from alopecia areata patients comprised lesional scalp punch biopsies and peripheral blood. General study results and limits: Significant decreases in scalp clonality and expanded CD8+ clones followed tofacitinib treatment. The study found higher clonality in lesional than normal scalp, especially in alopecia totalis/universalis.

The TCR was taken from a human donor with alopecia areata. The source was CD4+ T cells sorted from blood, collected at week 4, from a patient treated with tofacitinib.

CDR3 in DNA: TGTGCCAGTCTCCGCGGATCAGGGTATGGCTACACCTTC. Protein: CASLRGSGYGYTF. This sequence joins TRBV19 and TRBJ1-2; D is perhaps TRBD1 (5 bases). Germline V gene lookup returns CDR1 LNHDA and CDR2 SQIVND (reference sequence). CDR3 length equals 13 residues. With 8 bases removed from V and 5 bases from J, the gap between germline ends came to 15 bases.